These 20 T cell receptor beta chains were sequenced from one sample in a study of breast tumors, draining lymph nodes, adjacent tissues. One entry per CDR3 protein, called by TCRdb with MiXCR from the multiplex PCR reads. The sample gives approximately 11,000 distinct CDR3 sequences, about 36% of which show up once; roughly 15% is in the top ten. Sequencing was carried out using breast tumor tissue. The receptor source for this set is a female donor with breast cancer. Some clones in this sample may be carry-over from other donors' samples.

In its sample, this clonotype is medium-sized. This chain joins TRBV14 and TRBJ2-5, with 8 bases fitting TRBD2. V dropped 4 bases and J dropped 0; count of bases not matched to a gene: 7. This CDR3 is 16 amino acids long. The germline V gene encodes CDR1 SGHDN and CDR2 FVKESK. The CDR3 region is CASSLRSGGNQETQYF. Here the CDR3 DNA reads TGTGCCAGCAGCCTTAGGAGCGGGGGTAACCAAGAGACCCAGTACTTC.

There are many counts of this clonotype. The chain links TRBV24-1 to TRBJ2-4, with D tentatively TRBD2 (6 bases). The ends were cut back, 2 bases at V and 9 bases at J, with 10 bases in the middle. The germline V gene encodes CDR1 KGHDR and CDR2 SFDVKD. The CDR3 contains 13 residues. The CDR3 DNA follows: TGTGCCACCAGTGATTCGGGGGTAGGCATTCAGTACTTC. As protein: CATSDSGVGIQYF.

The table lists this clonotype with a few counts. This may come from a read error, since a much larger clone is one base off. The V gene is TRBV19, the J gene TRBJ2-6, with a possible D match to TRBD1 (5 bases). This CDR3 has 15 amino acids. Germline V CDR1 and CDR2: LNHDA, SQIVND (reference sequence). CDR3 sequence (DNA): TGTGGCAGTAGTAGTGCAGGGCTCGGGGCCAACGTCCTGACTTTC. Translated: CGSSSAGLGANVLTF. Supplemented by reference TRBV19 and TRBJ2-6, the full variable domain reads DGGITQSPKYLFRKEGQNVTLSCEQNLNHDAMYWYRQDPGQGLRLIYYSQIVNDFQKGDIAEGYSVSREKKESFPLTVTSAQKNPTAFYLCGSSSAGLGANVLTFGAGSRLTVL.

This clonotype came up many times. This rearrangement joins TRBV2 to TRBJ2-1; perhaps TRBD2 as D (7 bases). Germline V gives CDR1 SNHLY, CDR2 FYNNEI. The CDR3 spans 16 residues. V was shortened by 0 bases and J by 4 bases, with 13 bases between the two germline ends. CDR3: CASSEASGGHYNEQFF. The CDR3 DNA follows: TGTGCCAGCAGTGAAGCGTCGGGGGGCCATTACAATGAGCAGTTCTTC.

This clonotype was found many times. DNA for the CDR3: TGTGCCAGTAGTCCCCGGGACACCGAAAGCTATGGCTACACCTTC. It translates to CASSPRDTESYGYTF. The V gene is TRBV19, the J gene TRBJ1-2; D is perhaps TRBD1 (6 bases). The CDR3 extends over 15 amino acids. Per germline, CDR1 LNHDA and CDR2 SQIVND (reference sequence). V lost 5 bases, J lost 4 bases, and 17 bases lay in between.

This clonotype was recorded at least ten times. The chain has TRBV12-3 or TRBV12-4 and TRBJ2-7; D is uncertain. The CDR3 totals 12 residues. With 3 bases removed from V and 4 bases from J, the gap between germline ends came to 7 bases. The CDR3 region is CASSLKGYEQYF. The CDR3 DNA is TGTGCCAGCAGTTTGAAGGGTTACGAGCAGTACTTC.

In nucleotides, the CDR3 is TGCAGTGCTATCCCCCCCCCAGATACGCAGTATTTT. The encoded protein is CSAIPPPDTQYF. The rearrangement joins TRBV20-1 to TRBJ2-3; D remains ambiguous. The CDR3 contains 12 residues. V lost 4 bases, J lost 4 bases, and 9 bases lay in between. Germline values: CDR1 DFQATT, CDR2 SNEGSKA (reference sequence).

This clonotype has a count of ten or more. The chain joins TRBV5-6 to TRBJ1-6; perhaps TRBD1 as D (6 bases). The CDR3 is 14 residues long. The germline gives CDR1 SGHDT, CDR2 YYEEEE. Trimming shortened V by 1 base and J by 7 bases, and 9 bases separated the two germline ends. The CDR3 spells CASSLWQGNSPLHF. The CDR3 bases are TGTGCCAGCAGCTTGTGGCAGGGGAATTCACCCCTCCACTTT.

This clonotype qualifies as large (0.1 to 1%). The chain employs TRBV6-1 and TRBJ2-1; TRBD2 matches at 8 bases. Germline CDR1 is MNHNS and CDR2 is SASEGT. V gave up 0 bases and J gave up 8 bases; unmatched junction bases: 6. The CDR3 sequence is 15 residues long. The CDR3 DNA follows: TGTGCCAGCAGTGAAGCCAGCGGGAGCTTCGATGAGCAGTTCTTC. Translated: CASSEASGSFDEQFF.

This clonotype is deemed medium-sized. The CDR3 region is CASSLGEAADPGSGNTIYF. In nucleotides, the CDR3 is TGTGCCAGCAGCTTAGGTGAGGCAGCCGACCCGGGAAGTGGAAACACCATATATTTT. The chain combines TRBV7-3 with TRBJ1-3; D is ambiguous. Germline CDR1 is SGHTA and CDR2 is FQGTGA. Trimming removed 2 bases at V and 3 bases at J, with 23 bases between. The CDR3 extends over 19 amino acids.

This clonotype was recorded many times. The chain carries TRBV27 and TRBJ2-3, with TRBD1 matching 7 bases. Losses at the gene ends were 4 bases for V and 7 bases for J; bases not matched to a gene: 2. The CDR3 has 12 amino acids. Germline V gene lookup returns CDR1 MNHEY and CDR2 SMNVEV (reference sequence). CDR3 in DNA: TGTGCCAGCAGTTGGGACAGTTATACGCAGTATTTT. Translated: CASSWDSYTQYF.

This clonotype is medium-sized (0.01 to 0.1%) within its sample. The J gene is TRBJ2-3, the V gene TRBV20-1, with D perhaps TRBD1 (6 bases). The CDR3 consists of 16 residues. The V gene lost 1 base and the J gene lost 7 bases, with 21 bases spanning the gap. CDR1 is DFQATT and CDR2 is SNEGSKA in the germline V gene (reference sequence). The CDR3 DNA is TGCAGTGCTAGAGGTACAGGGACGGATCAGGTACATACGCAGTATTTT. Translated: CSARGTGTDQVHTQYF.

This clonotype was found many times. V and J are TRBV19 and TRBJ2-1; D is possibly TRBD2 (5 bases). Trimming took 4 bases from V and 8 from J, leaving 18 bases between them. The CDR3 has 15 amino acids. CDR1 is LNHDA, CDR2 SQIVND, per germline (reference sequence). CDR3 sequence (DNA): TGTGCCAGTAGTAAGGACTCCGTTCTTGGCGATGAGCAGTTCTTC. Translation gives CASSKDSVLGDEQFF. Together with reference TRBV19 and TRBJ2-1, the CDR3 gives the full variable domain: DGGITQSPKYLFRKEGQNVTLSCEQNLNHDAMYWYRQDPGQGLRLIYYSQIVNDFQKGDIAEGYSVSREKKESFPLTVTSAQKNPTAFYLCASSKDSVLGDEQFFGPGTRLTVL.

Many counts were recorded for this clonotype. CDR3 DNA: TGTGCCAGCAGTTTCAGCGACACCCGGTCAGAACTGTTTTTT. Translation gives CASSFSDTRSELFF. V is TRBV12-3 or TRBV12-4 and J is TRBJ1-4, with D unresolved. The ends were cut back, 3 bases at V and 12 bases at J, with 17 bases in the middle. The CDR3 extends over 14 amino acids.

The chain joins TRBV13 to TRBJ2-7; 12 bases match TRBD1. The CDR3 totals 13 residues. Germline assignment: CDR1 PRHDT and CDR2 FYEKMQ (reference sequence). Trimming took 4 bases from V and 6 from J; bases not matched to a gene: 1. The chain's CDR3 is CASSWDRGREQYF. The DNA of the CDR3 is TGTGCCAGCAGCTGGGACAGGGGGCGCGAGCAGTACTTC.

This clonotype was seen at least ten times. The J gene is TRBJ2-2, the V gene TRBV5-6; 12 bases align to TRBD2. The length of the CDR3 is 17 residues. V gave up 3 bases and J gave up 2 bases; unmatched junction bases: 5. CDR1 and CDR2 from the germline V gene are SGHDT and YYEEEE. This CDR3 reads CASSSRLAGANTGELFF. CDR3 nucleotides: TGTGCCAGCAGCTCTCGACTAGCGGGGGCAAACACCGGGGAGCTGTTTTTT.

The chain combines TRBV7-9 with TRBJ2-5, with 7 positions matching TRBD2. V was pared by 8 bases and J by 2 bases, with 8 bases of the junction left unmatched. The CDR3 extends over 14 amino acids. Looked up from germline, CDR1 is SEHNR and CDR2 is FQNEAQ (reference sequence). The CDR3 loop reads CASAAGGLQETQYF. CDR3 DNA: TGTGCCAGCGCGGCCGGGGGACTACAAGAGACCCAGTACTTC. Supplemented by reference TRBV7-9 and TRBJ2-5, the full variable domain reads DTGVSQNPRHKITKRGQNVTFRCDPISEHNRLYWYRQTLGQGPEFLTYFQNEAQLEKSRLLSDRFSAERPKGSFSTLEIQRTEQGDSAMYLCASAAGGLQETQYFGPGTRLLVL.

The gene calls are TRBV5-6 and TRBJ2-7; unclear D gene. There are 14 residues in the CDR3. V was clipped by 4 bases and J by 0 bases, with 11 bases between them. CDR1 SGHDT and CDR2 YYEEEE come from the germline V gene. The DNA for the CDR3 is TGTGCCAGCAGCACAGACACGCGCTCCTACGAGCAGTACTTC. Its translation is CASSTDTRSYEQYF.

About this clonotype: A much larger clone differs from this one at a single base, so this may be a read error. The chain couples TRBV12-3 or TRBV12-4 to TRBJ2-4; D call uncertain. Trimming took 5 bases from V and 8 from J, leaving 13 bases between them. The CDR3 is made up of 13 amino acids. CDR3 protein: CASSEPAEDIQYF. The CDR3 DNA reads TGTGCCAGCAGTGAACCAGCTGAGGACATTCAGTACTTC.

The chain joins TRBV7-9 to TRBJ2-3; no reliable D call. The tail of the sequence fits TRBJ1-5 better, so the J call may be wrong. The CDR3 is 16 amino acids. Germline CDR1 SEHNR, CDR2 FQNEAQ (reference sequence). The CDR3 loop is CASSLLDGGISDTQHF. The CDR3 DNA reads TGTGCCAGCAGCTTGCTGGACGGCGGTATCTCAGATACGCAGCATTTT.